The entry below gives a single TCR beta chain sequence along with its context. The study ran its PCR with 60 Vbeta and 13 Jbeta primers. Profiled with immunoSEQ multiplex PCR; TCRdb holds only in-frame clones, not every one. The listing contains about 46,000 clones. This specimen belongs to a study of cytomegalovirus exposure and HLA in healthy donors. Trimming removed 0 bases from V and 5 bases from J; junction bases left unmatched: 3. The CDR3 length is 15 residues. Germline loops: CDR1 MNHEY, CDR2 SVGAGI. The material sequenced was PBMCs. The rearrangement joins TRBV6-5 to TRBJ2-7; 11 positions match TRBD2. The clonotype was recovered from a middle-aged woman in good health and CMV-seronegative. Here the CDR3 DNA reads TGTGCCAGCAGTTACTCCGTAGCGGGAGGGAACGAGCAGTACTTC. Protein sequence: CASSYSVAGGNEQYF.